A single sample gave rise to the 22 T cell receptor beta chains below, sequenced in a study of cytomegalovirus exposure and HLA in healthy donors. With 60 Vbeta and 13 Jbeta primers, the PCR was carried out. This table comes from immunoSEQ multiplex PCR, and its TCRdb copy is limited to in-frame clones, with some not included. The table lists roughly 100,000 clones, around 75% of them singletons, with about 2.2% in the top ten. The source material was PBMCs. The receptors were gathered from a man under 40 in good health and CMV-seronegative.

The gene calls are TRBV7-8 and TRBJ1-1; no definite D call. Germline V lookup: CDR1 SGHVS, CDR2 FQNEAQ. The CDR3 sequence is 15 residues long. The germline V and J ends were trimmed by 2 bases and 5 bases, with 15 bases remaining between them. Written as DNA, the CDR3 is TGTGCCAGCAGCTTACGAGGGCCCGGTCGGACTGAAGCTTTCTTT. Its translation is CASSLRGPGRTEAFF.

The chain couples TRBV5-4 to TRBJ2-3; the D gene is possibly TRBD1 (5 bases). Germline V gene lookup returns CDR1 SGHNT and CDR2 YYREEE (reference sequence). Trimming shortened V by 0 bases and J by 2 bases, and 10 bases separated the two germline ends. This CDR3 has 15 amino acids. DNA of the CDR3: TGTGCCAGCAGCTTGGGTGCGACAGTCACAGATACGCAGTATTTT. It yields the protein CASSLGATVTDTQYF. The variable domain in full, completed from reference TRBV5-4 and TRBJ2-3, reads ETGVTQSPTHLIKTRGQQVTLRCSSQSGHNTVSWYQQALGQGPQFIFQYYREEENGRGNFPPRFSGLQFPNYSSELNVNALELDDSALYLCASSLGATVTDTQYFGPGTRLTVL.

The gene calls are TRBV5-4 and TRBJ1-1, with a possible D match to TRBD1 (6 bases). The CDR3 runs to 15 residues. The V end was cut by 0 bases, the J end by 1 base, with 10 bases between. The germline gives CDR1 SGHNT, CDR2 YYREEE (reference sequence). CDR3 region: CASSLGLQGNTEAFF. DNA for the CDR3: TGTGCCAGCAGCTTGGGCTTACAGGGGAACACTGAAGCTTTCTTT. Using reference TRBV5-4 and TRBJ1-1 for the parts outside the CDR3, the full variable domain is ETGVTQSPTHLIKTRGQQVTLRCSSQSGHNTVSWYQQALGQGPQFIFQYYREEENGRGNFPPRFSGLQFPNYSSELNVNALELDDSALYLCASSLGLQGNTEAFFGQGTRLTVV.

DNA for the CDR3: TGCAGCGTTGGGGCACCCAACACTGAAGCTTTCTTT. It yields the protein CSVGAPNTEAFF. The chain combines TRBV29-1 with TRBJ1-1; D remains unclear. Between the trimmed V and J ends, which lost 4 bases and 2 bases, there was a span of 8 bases. The CDR3 runs 12 residues. CDR1 is SQVTM and CDR2 is ANQGSEA in the germline V gene.

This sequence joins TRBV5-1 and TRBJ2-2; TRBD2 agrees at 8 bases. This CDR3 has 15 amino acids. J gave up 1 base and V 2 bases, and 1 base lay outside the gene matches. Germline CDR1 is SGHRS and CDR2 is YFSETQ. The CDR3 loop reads CASSFTSGNTGELFF. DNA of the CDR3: TGCGCCAGCAGCTTTACTAGCGGGAACACCGGGGAGCTGTTTTTT.

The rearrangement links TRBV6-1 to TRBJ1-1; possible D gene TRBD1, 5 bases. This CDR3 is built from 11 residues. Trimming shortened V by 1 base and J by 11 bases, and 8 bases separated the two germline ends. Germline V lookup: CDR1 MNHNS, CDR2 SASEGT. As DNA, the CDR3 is TGTGCCAGCAGTGAAGGGGGCTTCGCTTTCTTT. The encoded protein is CASSEGGFAFF.

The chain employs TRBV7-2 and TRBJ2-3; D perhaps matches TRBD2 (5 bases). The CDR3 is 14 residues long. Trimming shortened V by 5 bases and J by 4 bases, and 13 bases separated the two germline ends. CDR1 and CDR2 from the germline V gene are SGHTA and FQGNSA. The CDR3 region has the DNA TGTGCCAGCAGCCCAATACTAGTCTCAGATACGCAGTATTTT. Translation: CASSPILVSDTQYF. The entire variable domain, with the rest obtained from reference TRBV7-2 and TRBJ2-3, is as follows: GAGVSQSPSNKVTEKGKDVELRCDPISGHTALYWYRQSLGQGLEFLIYFQGNSAPDKSGLPSDRFSAERTGGSVSTLTIQRTQQEDSAVYLCASSPILVSDTQYFGPGTRLTVL.

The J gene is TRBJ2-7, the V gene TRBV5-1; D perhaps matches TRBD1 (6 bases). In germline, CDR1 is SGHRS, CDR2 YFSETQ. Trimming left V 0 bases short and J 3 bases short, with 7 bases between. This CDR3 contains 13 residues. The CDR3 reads CASSLEQGYEQYF. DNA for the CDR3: TGCGCCAGCAGCTTGGAACAGGGCTACGAGCAGTACTTC.

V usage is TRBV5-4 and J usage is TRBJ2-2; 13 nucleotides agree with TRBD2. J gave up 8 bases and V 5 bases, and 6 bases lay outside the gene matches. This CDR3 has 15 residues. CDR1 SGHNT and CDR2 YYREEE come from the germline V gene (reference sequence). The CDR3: CASSGLAGVEGELFF. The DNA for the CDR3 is TGTGCCAGCAGTGGACTAGCGGGAGTTGAAGGGGAGCTGTTTTTT.

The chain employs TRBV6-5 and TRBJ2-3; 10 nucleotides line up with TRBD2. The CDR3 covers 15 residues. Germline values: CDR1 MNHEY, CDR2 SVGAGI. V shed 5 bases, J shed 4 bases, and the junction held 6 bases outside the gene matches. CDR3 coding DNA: TGTGCCAGCAGTCCCCGTCTAGCGGGGGCAGATACGCAGTATTTT. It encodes CASSPRLAGADTQYF.

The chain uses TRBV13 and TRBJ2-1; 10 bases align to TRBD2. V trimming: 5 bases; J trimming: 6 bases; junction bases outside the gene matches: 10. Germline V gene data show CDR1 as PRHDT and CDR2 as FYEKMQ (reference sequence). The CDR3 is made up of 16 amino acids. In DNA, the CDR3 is TGTGCCAGCAGCACCTTGGAGAGCGGGGGGGTCAATGAGCAGTTCTTC. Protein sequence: CASSTLESGGVNEQFF. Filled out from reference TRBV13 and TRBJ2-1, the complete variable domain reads AAGVIQSPRHLIKEKRETATLKCYPIPRHDTVYWYQQGPGQDPQFLISFYEKMQSDKGSIPDRFSAQQFSDYHSELNMSSLELGDSALYFCASSTLESGGVNEQFFGPGTRLTVL.

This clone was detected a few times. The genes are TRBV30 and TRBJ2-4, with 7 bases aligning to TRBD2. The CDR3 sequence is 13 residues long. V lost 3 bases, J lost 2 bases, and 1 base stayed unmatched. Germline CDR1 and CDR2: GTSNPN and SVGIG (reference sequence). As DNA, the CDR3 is TGTGCCTGGAGCGGGGGGACCAAAAACATTCAGTACTTC. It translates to CAWSGGTKNIQYF.

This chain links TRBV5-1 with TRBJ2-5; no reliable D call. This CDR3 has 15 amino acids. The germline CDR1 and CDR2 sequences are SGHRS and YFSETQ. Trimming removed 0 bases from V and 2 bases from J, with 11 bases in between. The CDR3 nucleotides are TGCGCCAGCAGCTTGGAACAGCCAAATCAAGAGACCCAGTACTTC. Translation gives CASSLEQPNQETQYF.

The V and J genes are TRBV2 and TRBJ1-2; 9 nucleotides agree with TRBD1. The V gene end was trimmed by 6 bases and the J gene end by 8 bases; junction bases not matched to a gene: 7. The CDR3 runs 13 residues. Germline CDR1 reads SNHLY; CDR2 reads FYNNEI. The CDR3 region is CASSRTGGEGYTF. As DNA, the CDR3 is TGTGCCAGCAGCCGCACAGGGGGCGAGGGCTACACCTTC. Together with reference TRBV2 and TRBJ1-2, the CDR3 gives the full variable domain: EPEVTQTPSHQVTQMGQEVILRCVPISNHLYFYWYRQILGQKVEFLVSFYNNEISEKSEIFDDQFSVERPDGSNFTLKIRSTKLEDSAMYFCASSRTGGEGYTFGSGTRLTVV.

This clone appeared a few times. The CDR3 protein is CASSFQGGEKLFF. CDR3 DNA: TGCGCCAGCAGCTTCCAGGGGGGTGAAAAACTGTTTTTT. V is TRBV5-1 and J is TRBJ1-4, with 7 positions matching TRBD1. Germline loops: CDR1 SGHRS, CDR2 YFSETQ. V was pared by 2 bases and J by 7 bases, with 2 bases of the junction left unmatched. CDR3 length equals 13 residues. Supplemented by reference TRBV5-1 and TRBJ1-4, the full variable domain reads KAGVTQTPRYLIKTRGQQVTLSCSPISGHRSVSWYQQTPGQGLQFLFEYFSETQRNKGNFPGRFSGRQFSNSRSEMNVSTLELGDSALYLCASSFQGGEKLFFGSGTQLSVL.

The CDR3 protein is CASSQARGPYGYTF. CDR3 coding DNA: TGCGCCAGCAGCCAAGCCAGGGGTCCCTATGGCTACACCTTC. The chain recombines TRBV4-3 with TRBJ1-2, with D possibly being TRBD1 (6 bases). The CDR3 runs to 14 residues. V gave up 1 base and J gave up 4 bases, with 10 bases separating them. In germline, CDR1 is LGHNA, CDR2 YSLEER.

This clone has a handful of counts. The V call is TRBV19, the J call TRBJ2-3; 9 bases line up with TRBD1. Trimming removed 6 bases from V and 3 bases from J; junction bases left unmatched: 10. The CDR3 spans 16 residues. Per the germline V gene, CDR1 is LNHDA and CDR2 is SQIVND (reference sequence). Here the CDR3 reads CASRPPRQGVTDTQYF. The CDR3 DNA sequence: TGTGCCAGTAGACCCCCCCGACAGGGGGTGACAGATACGCAGTATTTT. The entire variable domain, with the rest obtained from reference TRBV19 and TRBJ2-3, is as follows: DGGITQSPKYLFRKEGQNVTLSCEQNLNHDAMYWYRQDPGQGLRLIYYSQIVNDFQKGDIAEGYSVSREKKESFPLTVTSAQKNPTAFYLCASRPPRQGVTDTQYFGPGTRLTVL.

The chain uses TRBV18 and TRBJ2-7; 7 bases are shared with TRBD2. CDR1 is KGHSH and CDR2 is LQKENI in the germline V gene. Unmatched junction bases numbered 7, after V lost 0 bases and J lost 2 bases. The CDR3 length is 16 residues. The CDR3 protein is CASSPPKGRGTYEQYF. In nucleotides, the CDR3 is TGTGCCAGCTCACCACCGAAGGGGCGGGGGACCTACGAGCAGTACTTC.

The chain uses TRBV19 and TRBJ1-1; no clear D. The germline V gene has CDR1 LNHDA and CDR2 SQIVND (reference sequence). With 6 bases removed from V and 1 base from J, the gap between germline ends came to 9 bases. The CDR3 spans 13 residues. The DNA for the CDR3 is TGTGCCAGTAGGATCGACACGAACACTGAAGCTTTCTTT. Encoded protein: CASRIDTNTEAFF.

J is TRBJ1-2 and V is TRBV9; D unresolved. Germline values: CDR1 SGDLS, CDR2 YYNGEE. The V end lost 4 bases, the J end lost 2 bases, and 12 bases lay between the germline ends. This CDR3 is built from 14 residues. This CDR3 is CASSPAYENYGYTF. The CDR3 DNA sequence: TGTGCCAGCAGCCCCGCATACGAGAACTATGGCTACACCTTC.

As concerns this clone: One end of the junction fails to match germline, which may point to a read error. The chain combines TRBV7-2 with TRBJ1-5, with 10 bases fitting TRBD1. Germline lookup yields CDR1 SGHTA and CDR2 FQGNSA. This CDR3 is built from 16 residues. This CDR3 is CASSVAGQGSNQPQHF. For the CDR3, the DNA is TGTGCCAGCAGCGTAGCGGGACAGGGGTCTAATCAGCCCCAGCATTTT.

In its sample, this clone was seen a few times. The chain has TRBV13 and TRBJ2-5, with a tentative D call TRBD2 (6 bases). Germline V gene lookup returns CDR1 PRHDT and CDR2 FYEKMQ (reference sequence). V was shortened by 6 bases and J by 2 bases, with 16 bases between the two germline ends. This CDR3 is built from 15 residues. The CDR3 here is CASSFEAGQQETQYF. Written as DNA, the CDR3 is TGTGCCAGCAGTTTTGAGGCGGGGCAGCAAGAGACCCAGTACTTC.